Each of the 32 T cell receptor beta chains below was sequenced from the same sample in a study of OX40 agonist ivuxolimab in advanced cancers. The receptor library was made with the immunoSEQ multiplex PCR assay. TCRdb carries this immuneACCESS record with in-frame sequences only. Its versions omit some clonotypes, under half of them owing to an unresolved V gene in the studies checked, with the rest unexplained. This sample lists fewer than 80,000 clones; 88% were detected once. About 0.6% of the sample belongs to the ten largest clones. The sample here was CD4+ or CD8+ T cells sorted from blood, taken in a trial of the OX40 agonist ivuxolimab. All receptors derive from an adult with an advanced solid tumor such as melanoma, head and neck, liver or kidney cancer.

This chain joins TRBV14 and TRBJ1-2; tentative D call: TRBD1 (6 bases). CDR1 is SGHDN and CDR2 is FVKESK in the germline V gene. The CDR3 length is 16 residues. The V gene lost 5 bases and the J gene lost 3 bases, with 19 bases spanning the gap. CDR3: CASSITGRVRDYGYTF. The CDR3 nucleotides are TGTGCCAGCAGCATAACAGGGAGGGTTCGGGACTATGGCTACACCTTC. Based on the CDR3 plus reference TRBV14 and TRBJ1-2, the full variable domain is EAGVTQFPSHSVIEKGQTVTLRCDPISGHDNLYWYRRVMGKEIKFLLHFVKESKQDESGMPNNRFLAERTGGTYSTLKVQPAELEDSGVYFCASSITGRVRDYGYTFGSGTRLTVV.

This rearrangement joins TRBV7-8 to TRBJ1-2, with TRBD1 as a possible D gene (5 bases). This CDR3 spans 14 amino acids. Germline CDR1 SGHVS, CDR2 FQNEAQ. The V end was cut by 5 bases, the J end by 2 bases, with 12 bases between. The DNA for the CDR3 is TGTGCCAGCAGCCCTCCTGGGGCGAACTATGGCTACACCTTC. Its translation: CASSPPGANYGYTF.

This clone was detected only once. The rearrangement uses TRBV5-4 and TRBJ2-3; D call uncertain. The CDR3 is made up of 15 amino acids. Deletions cut 0 bases from V and 7 bases from J, with 15 bases between. The V gene's germline CDR1 is SGHNT and CDR2 YYREEE (reference sequence). CDR3: CASSLDPAILNTQYF. For the CDR3, the DNA is TGTGCCAGCAGCTTGGACCCCGCCATACTGAATACGCAGTATTTT.

The V and J genes are TRBV10-1 and TRBJ1-5; tentatively, D is TRBD1 (5 bases). Trimming removed 5 bases from V and 6 bases from J, with 29 bases in between. CDR3 length equals 19 residues. Germline V CDR1 and CDR2: WNHNN, SYGVQD (reference sequence). This CDR3 is CASSYTKVEMQGWCQPQHF. The CDR3 nucleotides are TGCGCCAGCAGTTATACAAAGGTCGAAATGCAGGGTTGGTGTCAGCCCCAGCATTTT.

This clone has a handful of counts. The chain uses TRBV10-3 and TRBJ2-3; no clear D gene. The CDR3 spans 13 residues. CDR1 and CDR2 (germline): ENHRY, SYGVKD. Between the trimmed V and J ends, which lost 2 bases and 7 bases, there was a span of 10 bases. The CDR3 bases are TGTGCCATCAGTGAGATCTCTGGAAATACGCAGTATTTT. As protein: CAISEISGNTQYF.

The chain joins TRBV6-5 to TRBJ1-4; D is unresolved. The V and J ends lost 0 bases and 0 bases respectively, with 8 bases between them. The CDR3 contains 16 residues. Per germline, CDR1 MNHEY and CDR2 SVGAGI. CDR3 loop: CASSYSHIATNEKLFF. The CDR3 DNA is TGTGCCAGCAGTTACTCCCATATCGCAACTAATGAAAAACTGTTTTTT.

The V gene is TRBV6-6, the J gene TRBJ2-7; D is unresolved. This CDR3 contains 11 residues. Germline V gives CDR1 MNHNY, CDR2 SVGAGI (reference sequence). The germline V and J ends were trimmed by 2 bases and 7 bases, with 6 bases remaining between them. The CDR3 DNA follows: TGTGCCAGCAGTTACCGCAGGGAGCAGTACTTC. Translated, it gives CASSYRREQYF.

The gene calls are TRBV5-1 and TRBJ2-7; weak D call: TRBD2 (6 bases). This CDR3 is built from 18 residues. Germline CDR1 reads SGHRS; CDR2 reads YFSETQ. Trimming stripped 2 bases from V and 1 base from J, with 22 bases between. CDR3 bases: TGCGCCAGCAGCTTACCCGCGGGGCCCAGCCAAGTATCCTACGAGCAGTACTTC. Residues: CASSLPAGPSQVSYEQYF.

V and J are TRBV7-3 and TRBJ1-1; D is possibly TRBD1 (6 bases). The V end lost 5 bases, the J end lost 4 bases, and 14 bases lay between the germline ends. The CDR3 covers 14 residues. Germline values: CDR1 SGHTA, CDR2 FQGTGA. The CDR3 region has the DNA TGTGCCAGCAGCCAAACAGGGTTGATCACTGAAGCTTTCTTT. The encoded protein is CASSQTGLITEAFF.

The chain joins TRBV7-2 to TRBJ1-2; D gene ambiguous. Deletions cut 0 bases from V and 4 bases from J, with 9 bases between. Germline V gene lookup returns CDR1 SGHTA and CDR2 FQGNSA. This CDR3 region has 14 residues. The CDR3 DNA is TGTGCCAGCAGCTTAGCCCACGCCTCCTATGGCTACACCTTC. It translates to CASSLAHASYGYTF.

The chain is built from TRBV28 and TRBJ1-1; the match to TRBD1 covers 8 bases. V was pared by 3 bases and J by 6 bases, with 9 bases of the junction left unmatched. The CDR3 consists of 15 residues. Germline V gene data show CDR1 as MDHEN and CDR2 as SYDVKM. DNA for the CDR3: TGTGCCAGCAGTTTGTTCGGGCAGGGGGCGTCTGAAGCTTTCTTT. Amino acids: CASSLFGQGASEAFF.

V gene TRBV6-7 combines with J gene TRBJ2-2; TRBD1 matches 7 bases. TRBV6-7 falls under the ORF class, with uncertain function. The CDR3 contains 17 residues. V was pared by 2 bases and J by 0 bases, with 6 bases of the junction left unmatched. CDR3 region: CASSYPGQRPNTGELFF. The DNA for the CDR3 is TGTGCCAGCAGTTACCCGGGACAGAGACCGAACACCGGGGAGCTGTTTTTT.

This chain connects TRBV5-5 to TRBJ2-1; TRBD2 matches at 8 bases. The junction had 6 bases not matched to a gene; V was cut back by 1 base and J by 9 bases. Germline CDR1 reads SGHKS; CDR2 reads YYEKEE (reference sequence). This CDR3 has 14 amino acids. The CDR3 sequence: CASSLRGGPGEQFF. The CDR3 bases are TGTGCCAGCAGCTTGCGGGGGGGGCCTGGTGAGCAGTTCTTC.

The chain is built from TRBV9 and TRBJ2-2; no clear D gene. The CDR3 has 15 residues. Looked up from germline, CDR1 is SGDLS and CDR2 is YYNGEE. Between the trimmed V and J ends, which lost 0 bases and 3 bases, there was a span of 9 bases. Written as DNA, the CDR3 is TGTGCCAGCAGCGTAGGCCACGTTGACACCGGGGAGCTGTTTTTT. As protein: CASSVGHVDTGELFF.

The chain links TRBV7-8 to TRBJ2-7; 10 bases fit TRBD1. The CDR3 runs to 15 residues. The V gene's germline CDR1 is SGHVS and CDR2 FQNEAQ. The ends lost 5 bases at V and 2 bases at J; junction bases unmatched: 6. CDR3 in DNA: TGTGCCAGCAGCCCTCGGACAGGGGGGACCTACGAGCAGTACTTC. This translates into CASSPRTGGTYEQYF.

V is TRBV11-2 and J is TRBJ1-1; D is perhaps TRBD1 (5 bases). CDR1 is SGHAT, CDR2 FQNNGV, per germline. The CDR3 is made up of 13 amino acids. The V gene lost 5 bases and the J gene lost 3 bases, with 10 bases spanning the gap. CDR3 in DNA: TGTGCCAGCAGCCCCGAAGGGGACACTGAAGCTTTCTTT. Protein product: CASSPEGDTEAFF.

The chain has TRBV4-2 and TRBJ2-1, with a tentative D call TRBD2 (6 bases). Looked up from germline, CDR1 is LGHNA and CDR2 is YNFKEQ. The CDR3 contains 15 residues. Trimming pared 4 bases from V and 8 bases from J, leaving 18 bases between. The CDR3 region has the DNA TGTGCCAGCAGCCGAGGGACTGGCGTCACGGATGAGCAGTTCTTC. It specifies CASSRGTGVTDEQFF.

The chain employs TRBV7-2 and TRBJ2-2; the match to TRBD2 covers 8 bases. Germline V gene lookup returns CDR1 SGHTA and CDR2 FQGNSA. The junction had 10 bases not matched to a gene; V was cut back by 7 bases and J by 6 bases. The CDR3 consists of 15 residues. CDR3 protein: CASTFASGWAGELFF. In DNA form, the CDR3 reads TGTGCCAGCACCTTTGCTAGCGGGTGGGCCGGGGAGCTGTTTTTT.

J is TRBJ2-7 and V is TRBV29-1, with D hard to call. Germline V gene lookup returns CDR1 SQVTM and CDR2 ANQGSEA. The CDR3 is 12 amino acids. V was clipped by 7 bases and J by 0 bases, with 10 bases between them. The CDR3 DNA reads TGCAGCGCTACGGCGGCCTCCTACGAGCAGTACTTC. Protein sequence: CSATAASYEQYF.

The rearrangement links TRBV2 to TRBJ1-2, with 8 positions matching TRBD1. V was pared by 3 bases and J by 7 bases, with 4 bases of the junction left unmatched. CDR1 SNHLY and CDR2 FYNNEI come from the germline V gene. This CDR3 has 13 residues. The CDR3 sequence: CASSEDRVAGYTF. CDR3 bases: TGTGCCAGCAGTGAGGACAGGGTGGCTGGCTACACCTTC. Together with reference TRBV2 and TRBJ1-2, the CDR3 gives the full variable domain: EPEVTQTPSHQVTQMGQEVILRCVPISNHLYFYWYRQILGQKVEFLVSFYNNEISEKSEIFDDQFSVERPDGSNFTLKIRSTKLEDSAMYFCASSEDRVAGYTFGSGTRLTVV.

V and J are TRBV30 and TRBJ1-5, with D unresolved. Trimming pared 2 bases from V and 0 bases from J, leaving 20 bases between. Germline values: CDR1 GTSNPN, CDR2 SVGIG (reference sequence). CDR3 length: 18 residues. This CDR3 is CAWSMAVPEGLSNQPQHF. The CDR3 bases are TGTGCCTGGAGTATGGCAGTTCCTGAGGGCCTTAGCAATCAGCCCCAGCATTTT.

The J gene is TRBJ1-1, the V gene TRBV28, with no clear D. CDR1 is MDHEN and CDR2 is SYDVKM in the germline V gene. The length of the CDR3 is 11 residues. Deletions cut 2 bases from V and 7 bases from J, with 5 bases between. This CDR3 reads CASSLEGEAFF. In nucleotides, the CDR3 is TGTGCCAGCAGTTTAGAGGGTGAAGCTTTCTTT.

V usage is TRBV7-9 and J usage is TRBJ2-7, with D possibly TRBD1 on 5 matching bases. CDR3 length: 14 residues. Germline values: CDR1 SEHNR, CDR2 FQNEAQ (reference sequence). Trimming removed 5 bases at V and 8 bases at J, with 19 bases between. DNA for the CDR3: TGTGCCAGCAGCCCCCTCCCACAGGTGGCACAGCAGTACTTC. Protein: CASSPLPQVAQQYF.

This CDR3 reads CASSLNRGSPLHF. The CDR3 DNA reads as TGTGCCAGCAGCCTCAACCGCGGTTCACCCCTCCACTTT. This sequence joins TRBV7-2 and TRBJ1-6, with D unresolved. Deletions cut 5 bases from V and 9 bases from J, with 11 bases between. The CDR3 extends over 13 amino acids. Germline V lookup: CDR1 SGHTA, CDR2 FQGNSA.

This chain connects TRBV27 to TRBJ1-1; 7 bases are shared with TRBD1. The length of the CDR3 is 12 residues. Germline CDR1 MNHEY, CDR2 SMNVEV (reference sequence). V dropped 6 bases and J dropped 9; count of bases not matched to a gene: 7. The CDR3 is CASSYRGMKAFF. CDR3 DNA: TGTGCCAGCAGCTACAGGGGAATGAAAGCTTTCTTT.

The chain joins TRBV7-9 to TRBJ1-1, with a weak D call TRBD1 (5 bases). The V gene's germline CDR1 is SEHNR and CDR2 FQNEAQ (reference sequence). The CDR3 runs 14 residues. Trimming stripped 5 bases from V and 3 bases from J, with 13 bases between. CDR3: CASSTGRGYTEAFF. DNA of the CDR3: TGTGCCAGCAGCACTGGTCGGGGGTACACTGAAGCTTTCTTT. Combining the CDR3 with reference TRBV7-9 and TRBJ1-1 gives the whole variable domain DTGVSQNPRHKITKRGQNVTFRCDPISEHNRLYWYRQTLGQGPEFLTYFQNEAQLEKSRLLSDRFSAERPKGSFSTLEIQRTEQGDSAMYLCASSTGRGYTEAFFGQGTRLTVV.

The DNA of the CDR3 is TGTGCCAGAAGCTCGAAGGACAGATCTAACTATGGCTACACCTTC. Amino acids: CARSSKDRSNYGYTF. This chain links TRBV5-3 with TRBJ1-2; TRBD1 might be the D (6 bases). TRBV5-3 is labeled an ORF, and its function is uncertain. The CDR3 totals 15 residues. The V and J ends lost 3 bases and 0 bases respectively, with 12 bases between them.

The V gene is TRBV4-1, the J gene TRBJ2-1; maybe TRBD2 (5 bases). V was shortened by 1 base and J by 4 bases, with 11 bases between the two germline ends. This CDR3 region has 15 residues. Germline V lookup: CDR1 MGHRA, CDR2 YSYEKL. In DNA, the CDR3 is TGCGCCAGCAGCCAAGGTGGACTGAAATACAATGAGCAGTTCTTC. Translated: CASSQGGLKYNEQFF.

This clone was detected only once. The chain combines TRBV9 with TRBJ1-3; D gene uncertain. The germline V gene has CDR1 SGDLS and CDR2 YYNGEE. The V end was cut by 4 bases, the J end by 0 bases, with 8 bases between. This CDR3 spans 14 amino acids. CDR3 in DNA: TGTGCCAGCAGCCCCATGGGCTCTGGAAACACCATATATTTT. This gives the protein CASSPMGSGNTIYF.

The rearrangement uses TRBV6-1 and TRBJ1-1; no clear D. The CDR3 is made up of 13 amino acids. Germline V gives CDR1 MNHNS, CDR2 SASEGT. V lost 7 bases, J lost 5 bases, and 14 bases lay in between. This CDR3 is CASNLTPRTEAFF. In DNA form, the CDR3 reads TGTGCCAGCAATCTGACACCCAGGACTGAAGCTTTCTTT.

The V gene is TRBV10-3, the J gene TRBJ2-2, with 8 bases identical to TRBD2. The CDR3 is made up of 16 amino acids. Unmatched junction bases numbered 14, after V lost 11 bases and J lost 3 bases. Looked up from germline, CDR1 is ENHRY and CDR2 is SYGVKD. The CDR3 region has the DNA TGTGCCGCCTCGTCGGGGGGGGCCGTCGACACCGGGGAGCTGTTTTTT. Amino acids: CAASSGGAVDTGELFF.

This sequence joins TRBV2 and TRBJ2-3, with TRBD2 identical over 11 bases. The V and J ends lost 1 base and 3 bases, in that order; junction bases with no gene match: 6. CDR1 SNHLY and CDR2 FYNNEI come from the germline V gene. This CDR3 is built from 17 residues. CDR3 loop: CASSEGASGGWTDTQYF. In nucleotides, the CDR3 is TGTGCCAGCAGTGAAGGGGCTAGCGGGGGGTGGACAGATACGCAGTATTTT.